There are a few counts of the clone carrying this T cell receptor (beta chain). Its antigen is still unknown. This CDR3 spans 16 amino acids. Germline-derived CDR1 and CDR2 are SNHLY and FYNNEI. With V trimmed by 3 bases and J by 4 bases, 6 bases remained unmatched. This sample is part of a study of T cell clones after liver transplantation. Overall study context: A pre-transplant mixed lymphocyte reaction with TCRbeta sequencing defined graft-donor-reactive clones followed in post-transplant blood.

Overall study results and limits: Circulating graft-donor-reactive CD4 TCRbeta sequences fell significantly post-transplant in most of the 8 subjects.

Sequencing used immunoSEQ multiplex PCR; TCRdb keeps in-frame clones, though not all of them. The sample holds around 100,000 clones, around 80% seen once. Sorting of unstimulated PBMCs yielded separate CD3+CD4+ and CD3+CD8+ fractions. The TCR comes from a human patient who received a liver transplant. The graft donor may have given rise to some T cells. The rearrangement joins TRBV2 to TRBJ2-2, with TRBD1 matching 9 bases. Sequenced material: CD4+ T cells from blood, taken approximately 50 months after liver transplant. This CDR3 reads CASSDYRGLSTGELFF. The CDR3 DNA reads as TGTGCCAGCAGTGATTACAGGGGGCTGAGCACCGGGGAGCTGTTTTTT. Variable domain in full (rest from reference TRBV2 and TRBJ2-2): EPEVTQTPSHQVTQMGQEVILRCVPISNHLYFYWYRQILGQKVEFLVSFYNNEISEKSEIFDDQFSVERPDGSNFTLKIRSTKLEDSAMYFCASSDYRGLSTGELFFGEGSRLTVL.